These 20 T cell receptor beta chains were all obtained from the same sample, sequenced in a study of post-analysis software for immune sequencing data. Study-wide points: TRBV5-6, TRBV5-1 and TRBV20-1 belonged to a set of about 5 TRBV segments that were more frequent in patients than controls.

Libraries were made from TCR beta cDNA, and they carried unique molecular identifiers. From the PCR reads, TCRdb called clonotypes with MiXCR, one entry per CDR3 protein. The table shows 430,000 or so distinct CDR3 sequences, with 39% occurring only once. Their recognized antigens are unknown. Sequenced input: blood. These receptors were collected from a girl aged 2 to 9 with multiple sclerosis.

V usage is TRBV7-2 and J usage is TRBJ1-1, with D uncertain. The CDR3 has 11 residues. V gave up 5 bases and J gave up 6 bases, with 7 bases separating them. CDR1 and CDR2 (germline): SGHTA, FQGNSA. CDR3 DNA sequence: TGTGCCAGCAGCCCCGTAGCTGAAGCTTTCTTT. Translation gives CASSPVAEAFF.

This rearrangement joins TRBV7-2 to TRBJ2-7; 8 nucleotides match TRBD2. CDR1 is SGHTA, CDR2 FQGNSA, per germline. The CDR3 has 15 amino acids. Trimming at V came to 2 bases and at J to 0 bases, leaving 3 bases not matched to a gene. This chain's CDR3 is CASSLTRGDSYEQYF. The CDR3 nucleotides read TGTGCCAGCAGCTTAACGCGGGGGGACTCCTACGAGCAGTACTTC.

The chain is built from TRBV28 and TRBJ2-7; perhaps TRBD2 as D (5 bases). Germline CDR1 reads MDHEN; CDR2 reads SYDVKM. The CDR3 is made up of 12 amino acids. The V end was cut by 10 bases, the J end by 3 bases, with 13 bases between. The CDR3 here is CAIHRAGYEQYF. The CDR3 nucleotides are TGTGCCATCCACCGGGCGGGCTACGAGCAGTACTTC.

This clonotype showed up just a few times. CDR3 DNA sequence: TGTGCCAGCAGTTTATTATCCACGGTTTTAACCGGGGAGCTGTTTTTT. The encoded protein is CASSLLSTVLTGELFF. J is TRBJ2-2 and V is TRBV12-3 or TRBV12-4; D is undetermined. V was clipped by 2 bases and J by 5 bases, with 15 bases between them. The CDR3 length is 16 residues.

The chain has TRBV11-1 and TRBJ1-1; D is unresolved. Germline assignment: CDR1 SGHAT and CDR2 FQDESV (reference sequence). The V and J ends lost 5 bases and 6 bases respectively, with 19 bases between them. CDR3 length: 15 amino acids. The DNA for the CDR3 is TGTGCCAGCAGCCCCGGACGGATTGGGTTTTCTGAAGCTTTCTTT. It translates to CASSPGRIGFSEAFF.

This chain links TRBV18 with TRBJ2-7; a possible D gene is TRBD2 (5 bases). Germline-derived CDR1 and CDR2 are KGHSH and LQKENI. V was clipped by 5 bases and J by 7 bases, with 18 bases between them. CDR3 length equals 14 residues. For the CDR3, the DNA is TGTGCCAGCTCATCAGCTCAGGAGGCTAGGGAGCAGTACTTC. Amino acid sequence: CASSSAQEAREQYF.

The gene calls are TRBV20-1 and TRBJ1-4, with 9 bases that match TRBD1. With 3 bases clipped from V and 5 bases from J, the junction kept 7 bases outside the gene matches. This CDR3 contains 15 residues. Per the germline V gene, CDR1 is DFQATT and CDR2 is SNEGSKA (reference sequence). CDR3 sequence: CSARAPGTGNEKLFF. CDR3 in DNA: TGCAGTGCTAGGGCCCCCGGGACAGGGAATGAAAAACTGTTTTTT.

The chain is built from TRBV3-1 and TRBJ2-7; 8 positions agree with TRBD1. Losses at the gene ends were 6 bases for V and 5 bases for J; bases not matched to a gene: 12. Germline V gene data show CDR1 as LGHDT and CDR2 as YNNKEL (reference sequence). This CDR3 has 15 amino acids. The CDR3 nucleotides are TGTGCCAGCAGACCCTCACGGGACAGGAGCAACGAGCAGTACTTC. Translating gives CASRPSRDRSNEQYF.

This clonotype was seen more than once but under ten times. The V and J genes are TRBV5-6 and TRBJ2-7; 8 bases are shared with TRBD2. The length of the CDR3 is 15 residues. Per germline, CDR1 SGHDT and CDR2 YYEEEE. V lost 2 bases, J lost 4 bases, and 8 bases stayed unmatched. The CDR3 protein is CASSLGAGGFYEQYF. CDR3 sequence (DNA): TGTGCCAGCAGCTTAGGGGCGGGGGGCTTTTACGAGCAGTACTTC.

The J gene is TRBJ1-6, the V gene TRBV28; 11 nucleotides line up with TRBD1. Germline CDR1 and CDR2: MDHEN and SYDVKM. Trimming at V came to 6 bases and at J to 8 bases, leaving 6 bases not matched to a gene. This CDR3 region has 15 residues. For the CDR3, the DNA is TGTGCCAGCAGCGAAACGGGACAGGGGGATTCACCCCTCCACTTT. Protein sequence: CASSETGQGDSPLHF.

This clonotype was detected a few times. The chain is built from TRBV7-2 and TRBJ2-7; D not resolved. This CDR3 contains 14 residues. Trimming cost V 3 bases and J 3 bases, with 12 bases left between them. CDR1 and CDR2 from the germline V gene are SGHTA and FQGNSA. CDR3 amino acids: CASSFSPSNYEQYF. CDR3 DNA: TGTGCCAGCAGCTTTAGCCCCTCTAACTACGAGCAGTACTTC. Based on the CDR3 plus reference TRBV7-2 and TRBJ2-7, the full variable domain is GAGVSQSPSNKVTEKGKDVELRCDPISGHTALYWYRQSLGQGLEFLIYFQGNSAPDKSGLPSDRFSAERTGGSVSTLTIQRTQQEDSAVYLCASSFSPSNYEQYFGPGTRLTVT.

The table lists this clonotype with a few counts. The CDR3 is CASSQEQSGSKGSYEQYF. The CDR3 region has the DNA TGCGCCAGCAGCCAAGAGCAAAGCGGGAGTAAGGGATCCTACGAGCAGTACTTC. The chain employs TRBV4-3 and TRBJ2-7, with 8 nucleotides matching TRBD2. The CDR3 has 18 residues. Germline values: CDR1 LGHNA, CDR2 YSLEER. With V trimmed by 0 bases and J by 1 base, 11 bases remained unmatched.

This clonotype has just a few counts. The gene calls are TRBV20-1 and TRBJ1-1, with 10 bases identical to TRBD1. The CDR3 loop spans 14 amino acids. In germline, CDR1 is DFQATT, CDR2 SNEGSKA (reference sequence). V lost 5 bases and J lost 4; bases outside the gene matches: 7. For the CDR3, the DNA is TGCAGTGCTGGACAGGGGGTCCGGGTCACTGAAGCTTTCTTT. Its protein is CSAGQGVRVTEAFF.

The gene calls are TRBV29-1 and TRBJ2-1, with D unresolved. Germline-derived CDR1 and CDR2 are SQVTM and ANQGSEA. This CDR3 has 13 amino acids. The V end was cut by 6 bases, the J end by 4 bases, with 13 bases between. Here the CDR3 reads CSVAARVYNEQFF. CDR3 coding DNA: TGCAGCGTCGCCGCTAGGGTTTACAATGAGCAGTTCTTC.

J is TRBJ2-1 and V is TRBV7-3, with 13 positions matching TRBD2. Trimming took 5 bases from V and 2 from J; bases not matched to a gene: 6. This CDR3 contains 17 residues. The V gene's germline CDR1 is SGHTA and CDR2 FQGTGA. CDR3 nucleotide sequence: TGTGCCAGCAGCATAGGACTAGCGGGAGCCCCCTACAATGAGCAGTTCTTC. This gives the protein CASSIGLAGAPYNEQFF.

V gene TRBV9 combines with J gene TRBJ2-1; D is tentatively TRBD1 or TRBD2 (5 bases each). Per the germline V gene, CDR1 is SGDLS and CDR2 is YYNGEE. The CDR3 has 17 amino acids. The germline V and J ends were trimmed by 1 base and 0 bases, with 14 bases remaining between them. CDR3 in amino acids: CASSVKRGLSSYNEQFF. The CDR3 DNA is TGTGCCAGCAGCGTAAAACGGGGCCTTAGCTCCTACAATGAGCAGTTCTTC.

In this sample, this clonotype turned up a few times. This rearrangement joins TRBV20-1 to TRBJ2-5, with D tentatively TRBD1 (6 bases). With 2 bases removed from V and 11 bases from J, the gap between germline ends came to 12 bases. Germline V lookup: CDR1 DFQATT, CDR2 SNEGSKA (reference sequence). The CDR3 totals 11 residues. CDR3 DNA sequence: TGCAGTGCTAGACAGGGGAATAAGCAGTACTTC. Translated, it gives CSARQGNKQYF.

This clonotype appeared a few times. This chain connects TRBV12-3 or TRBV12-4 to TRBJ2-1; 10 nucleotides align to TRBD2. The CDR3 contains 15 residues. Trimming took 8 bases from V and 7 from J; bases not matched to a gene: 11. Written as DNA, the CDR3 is TGTGCCAGCTTTAAGCGGGGGGGTTCCCAAAATGAGCAGTTCTTC. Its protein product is CASFKRGGSQNEQFF.

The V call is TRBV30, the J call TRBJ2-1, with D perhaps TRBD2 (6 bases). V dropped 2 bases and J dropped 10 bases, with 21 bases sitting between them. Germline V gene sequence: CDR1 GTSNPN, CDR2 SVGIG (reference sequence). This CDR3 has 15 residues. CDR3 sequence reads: CAWSLLGLKRGEQFF. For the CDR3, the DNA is TGTGCCTGGAGTCTACTGGGGTTAAAACGGGGGGAGCAGTTCTTC.

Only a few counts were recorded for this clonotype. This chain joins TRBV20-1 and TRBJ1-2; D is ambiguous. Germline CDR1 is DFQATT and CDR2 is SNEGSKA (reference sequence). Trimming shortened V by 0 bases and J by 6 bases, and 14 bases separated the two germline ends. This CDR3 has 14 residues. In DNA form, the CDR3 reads TGCAGTGCTAGAGATCCCTCCCAGATGAATGGCTACACCTTC. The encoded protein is CSARDPSQMNGYTF.